These 21 T cell receptor beta chains came from one sample sequenced in a study of T cell clonotyping in hematopoietic cell transplantation (TCRdb year 2021). Library preparation used the immunoSEQ multiplex PCR assay. TCRdb retrieved this table from immuneACCESS and kept in-frame rearrangements only. Not all clones are present; in checked studies, unresolved V genes account for under half, and no reason is known for the remainder. A total of roughly 80,000 clones appear in this sample, 90% to 96% of them only once. The ten biggest clones cover roughly 1.8% of the sample. The time point tag for this specimen amounts to: recipient sample about 28 days before transplant, after cytoreduction. The sequencing used peripheral blood mononuclear cells, collected before stem cell transplant. The receptors originated from a woman in her forties or fifties with acute myeloid leukemia. Some clones in this sample may be carry-over from other donors' samples.

The CDR3 nucleotides read TGTGCCAGCAGCCCGGGACAGAACTATGGCTACACCTTC. Amino acids: CASSPGQNYGYTF. The J gene is TRBJ1-2, the V gene TRBV7-3, with 7 bases fitting TRBD1. Germline CDR1 and CDR2: SGHTA and FQGTGA. Trimming at V came to 5 bases and at J to 2 bases, leaving 2 bases not matched to a gene. The CDR3 is 13 amino acids.

The chain employs TRBV7-6 and TRBJ1-4; unclear D gene. The CDR3 extends over 14 amino acids. With 4 bases removed from V and 7 bases from J, the gap between germline ends came to 13 bases. Germline CDR1 is SGHVS and CDR2 is FNYEAQ. The CDR3, as DNA: TGTGCCAGCAGCTCTCGGGGAGGTCGTGAAAAACTGTTTTTT. Its protein product is CASSSRGGREKLFF.

The rearrangement joins TRBV5-6 to TRBJ1-2; the match to TRBD1 covers 8 bases. The germline V gene encodes CDR1 SGHDT and CDR2 YYEEEE. The CDR3 sequence is 15 residues long. The trim removed 3 bases at V and 2 bases at J, leaving 6 bases unmatched. The CDR3 nucleotides are TGTGCCAGCAGCTGGGGGGACAGGCGAAACTATGGCTACACCTTC. This encodes CASSWGDRRNYGYTF.

The chain joins TRBV29-1 to TRBJ1-1; D not certain. Germline V gene lookup returns CDR1 SQVTM and CDR2 ANQGSEA. Trimming cost V 4 bases and J 6 bases, with 9 bases left between them. The CDR3 has 11 amino acids. CDR3 region: CSVGGYPEAFF. Written as DNA, the CDR3 is TGCAGCGTTGGGGGTTACCCTGAAGCTTTCTTT.

The V gene is TRBV6-5, the J gene TRBJ1-2; D might be TRBD1 (6 bases). Germline V gene sequence: CDR1 MNHEY, CDR2 SVGAGI. Trimming removed 5 bases at V and 3 bases at J, with 10 bases between. The CDR3 has 13 amino acids. The CDR3 reads CASSKRTDYGYTF. Written as DNA, the CDR3 is TGTGCCAGCAGTAAGAGGACAGACTATGGCTACACCTTC.

V gene TRBV28 combines with J gene TRBJ2-2; 8 bases align to TRBD2. The CDR3 contains 20 residues. With V trimmed by 3 bases and J by 1 base, 16 bases remained unmatched. From germline, CDR1 is MDHEN and CDR2 SYDVKM. CDR3 residues: CASSFLPAGGQRGNTGELFF. CDR3 nucleotides: TGTGCCAGCAGTTTTCTCCCGGCGGGAGGCCAGCGGGGGAACACCGGGGAGCTGTTTTTT.

The CDR3 loop is CASSQGRRFSNQPQHF. The CDR3 DNA sequence: TGTGCCAGCAGCCAGGGCAGACGGTTTAGCAATCAGCCCCAGCATTTT. The V gene is TRBV5-6, the J gene TRBJ1-5; perhaps TRBD1 as D (5 bases). V gave up 4 bases and J gave up 0 bases, with 14 bases separating them. The germline gives CDR1 SGHDT, CDR2 YYEEEE. This CDR3 is 16 amino acids long. Full variable domain (outside the CDR3, taken from reference TRBV5-6 and TRBJ1-5): DAGVTQSPTHLIKTRGQQVTLRCSPKSGHDTVSWYQQALGQGPQFIFQYYEEEERQRGNFPDRFSGHQFPNYSSELNVNALLLGDSALYLCASSQGRRFSNQPQHFGDGTRLSIL.

V is TRBV30 and J is TRBJ2-2; TRBD2 matches at 8 bases. The germline gives CDR1 GTSNPN, CDR2 SVGIG (reference sequence). The CDR3 length is 14 residues. Trimming removed 2 bases from V and 5 bases from J; junction bases left unmatched: 4. As DNA, the CDR3 is TGTGCCTGGAGTATCGGGGGGGGGACCGGGGAGCTGTTTTTT. Amino acid sequence: CAWSIGGGTGELFF.

V usage is TRBV19 and J usage is TRBJ2-7; possible D gene TRBD1, 5 bases. The CDR3 contains 13 residues. V was cut by 5 bases and J by 5 bases, with 13 bases left in between. The germline gives CDR1 LNHDA, CDR2 SQIVND (reference sequence). The CDR3 region is CASSPDTFNEQYF. Written as DNA, the CDR3 is TGTGCCAGTAGTCCGGACACCTTTAACGAGCAGTACTTC.

The CDR3 DNA is TGTGCCAGCAGTTATCCCGACACCCAGACGCAGTATTTT. It encodes CASSYPDTQTQYF. The rearrangement links TRBV6-5 to TRBJ2-3, with D unresolved. The V end was cut by 3 bases, the J end by 9 bases, with 13 bases between. This CDR3 contains 13 residues. Germline assignment: CDR1 MNHEY and CDR2 SVGAGI.

The J gene is TRBJ2-7, the V gene TRBV6-1; D is perhaps TRBD2 (5 bases). The CDR3 is 13 amino acids. V shed 10 bases and J shed 2 bases, with 15 bases lying between them. Germline V gene data show CDR1 as MNHNS and CDR2 as SASEGT. The CDR3 loop reads CATTAAAAYEQYF. The CDR3, as DNA: TGTGCCACCACAGCGGCCGCGGCCTACGAGCAGTACTTC.

This chain joins TRBV7-8 and TRBJ1-1; no reliable D call. The length of the CDR3 is 12 residues. The germline CDR1 and CDR2 sequences are SGHVS and FQNEAQ. The V gene lost 4 bases and the J gene lost 2 bases, with 5 bases spanning the gap. CDR3 in amino acids: CASSSINTEAFF. Here the CDR3 DNA reads TGTGCCAGCAGCTCAATAAACACTGAAGCTTTCTTT.

The V and J genes are TRBV18 and TRBJ2-1; 10 bases match TRBD1. Germline CDR1 and CDR2: KGHSH and LQKENI. With V trimmed by 3 bases and J by 10 bases, 6 bases remained unmatched. This CDR3 is built from 14 residues. The CDR3 DNA follows: TGTGCCAGCTCACCTTCGGGACAGGGGAAAGAGCAGTTCTTC. Its translation: CASSPSGQGKEQFF.

The J gene is TRBJ1-5, the V gene TRBV6-1; 8 bases match TRBD1. This CDR3 has 15 amino acids. V gave up 6 bases and J gave up 1 base; unmatched junction bases: 5. Germline assignment: CDR1 MNHNS and CDR2 SASEGT. The DNA of the CDR3 is TGTGCCAGCAGCCGGACAGGGTCGAGCAATCAGCCCCAGCATTTT. It encodes CASSRTGSSNQPQHF.

This rearrangement joins TRBV5-1 to TRBJ2-5, with a possible D match to TRBD1 (6 bases). The length of the CDR3 is 14 residues. The germline CDR1 and CDR2 sequences are SGHRS and YFSETQ. Trimming shortened V by 1 base and J by 5 bases, and 12 bases separated the two germline ends. CDR3 sequence (DNA): TGCGCCAGCAGCTTGTCTGGGGGCGCCGAGACCCAGTACTTC. The encoded protein is CASSLSGGAETQYF.

The rearrangement joins TRBV25-1 to TRBJ2-5; D unresolved. Germline V lookup: CDR1 MGHDK, CDR2 SYGVNS. Trimming removed 2 bases from V and 3 bases from J, with 1 base in between. This CDR3 has 11 residues. The CDR3 is CASSEEETQYF. The DNA for the CDR3 is TGTGCCAGCAGTGAAGAAGAGACCCAGTACTTC.

The CDR3 here is CATRGTGMGDTQYF. Here the CDR3 DNA reads TGTGCCACCAGGGGGACAGGCATGGGAGATACGCAGTATTTT. The chain couples TRBV25-1 to TRBJ2-3; 8 positions match TRBD1. The CDR3 extends over 14 amino acids. The germline CDR1 and CDR2 sequences are MGHDK and SYGVNS. The ends lost 10 bases at V and 5 bases at J; junction bases unmatched: 11.

This rearrangement joins TRBV19 to TRBJ1-5, with a weak D call TRBD1 (6 bases). This CDR3 spans 15 amino acids. Germline V gene data show CDR1 as LNHDA and CDR2 as SQIVND (reference sequence). The V end was cut by 1 base, the J end by 7 bases, with 14 bases between. For the CDR3, the DNA is TGTGCCAGTAGTATAGGAGGGGGGACCGCACAGCCCCAGCATTTT. Translated: CASSIGGGTAQPQHF.

This chain links TRBV28 with TRBJ1-6, with D uncertain. Germline V gene lookup returns CDR1 MDHEN and CDR2 SYDVKM. This CDR3 has 15 residues. The V end was cut by 3 bases, the J end by 3 bases, with 9 bases between. Here the CDR3 reads CASSFRVIYNSPLHF. As DNA, the CDR3 is TGTGCCAGCAGTTTCCGGGTTATCTATAATTCACCCCTCCACTTT.

This rearrangement joins TRBV21-1 to TRBJ1-1. TRBV21-1 is flagged as a pseudogene. The CDR3 contains 12 residues. The DNA for the CDR3 is TGTGCCATCCCCCAGAGGAACACTGAAGCTTTCTTT. Encoded protein: CAIPQRNTEAFF.

The CDR3 reads CASTPNPGVNTEAFF. CDR3 in DNA: TGTGCCAGCACCCCTAATCCGGGAGTGAACACTGAAGCTTTCTTT. This chain links TRBV9 with TRBJ1-1, with no clear D. V lost 6 bases and J 0 bases, leaving 15 bases between the germline ends. This CDR3 region has 15 residues. Germline CDR1 reads SGDLS; CDR2 reads YYNGEE.